Given below is one T cell receptor beta chain in context. This sample was taken from a study of T cell changes during pregnancy in multiple sclerosis. The CDR3 consists of 14 residues. J was trimmed by 1 base and V by 6 bases; bases with no gene match: 5. CDR1 and CDR2 (germline): MNHEY, SMNVEV (reference sequence). The data were produced by immunoSEQ multiplex PCR, yet TCRdb's version contains in-frame clones alone and is incomplete. The sample holds 100,000 or so clones, around 93% seen once. The gene calls are TRBV27 and TRBJ2-7; TRBD1 matches 8 bases. The sequence was collected from a female donor with multiple sclerosis, enrolled in a pregnancy study. Source: peripheral blood, taken before pregnancy. CDR3 bases: TGTGCCAGCAGACGACAGGGGCTGTCCTACGAGCAGTACTTC. It is translated as CASRRQGLSYEQYF.